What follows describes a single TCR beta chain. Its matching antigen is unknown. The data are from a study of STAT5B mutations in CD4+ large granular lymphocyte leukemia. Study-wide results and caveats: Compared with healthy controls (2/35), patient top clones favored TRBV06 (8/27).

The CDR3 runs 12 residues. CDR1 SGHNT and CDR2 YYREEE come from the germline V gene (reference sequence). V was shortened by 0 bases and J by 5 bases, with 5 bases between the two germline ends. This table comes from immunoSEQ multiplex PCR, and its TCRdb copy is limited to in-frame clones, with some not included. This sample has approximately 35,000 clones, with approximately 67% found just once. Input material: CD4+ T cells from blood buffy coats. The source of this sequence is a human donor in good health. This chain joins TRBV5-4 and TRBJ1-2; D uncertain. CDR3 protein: CASSLEWYGYTF. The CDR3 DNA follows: TGTGCCAGCAGCTTGGAGTGGTATGGCTACACCTTC.